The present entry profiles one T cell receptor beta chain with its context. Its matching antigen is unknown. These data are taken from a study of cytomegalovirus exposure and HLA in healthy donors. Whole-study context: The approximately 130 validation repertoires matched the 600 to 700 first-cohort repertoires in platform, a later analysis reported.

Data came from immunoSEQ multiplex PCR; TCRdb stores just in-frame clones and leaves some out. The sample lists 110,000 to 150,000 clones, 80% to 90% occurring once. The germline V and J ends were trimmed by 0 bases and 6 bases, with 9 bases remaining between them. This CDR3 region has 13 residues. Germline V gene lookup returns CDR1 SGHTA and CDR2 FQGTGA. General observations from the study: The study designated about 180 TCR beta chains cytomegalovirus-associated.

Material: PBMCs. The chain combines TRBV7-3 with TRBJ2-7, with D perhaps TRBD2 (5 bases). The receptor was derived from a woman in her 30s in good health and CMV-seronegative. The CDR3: CASSLTEVGEQYF. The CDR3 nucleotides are TGTGCCAGCAGCTTAACGGAGGTAGGCGAGCAGTACTTC.